This is a list of T cell receptor beta chains from one sample in a study of shared clonotypes between healthy human individuals. TCRdb keeps only in-frame clones here, not all; method: immunoSEQ multiplex PCR. The table has some 470,000 clones, 76% seen once. Sequencing was performed on PBMCs. The receptor source for this set is a woman in her forties in good health. Some clones in this sample may be carry-over from other donors' samples. The CDR3 runs from the conserved cysteine through the conserved F or W. The D gene is left open where the match is weak. Size is stated for part of the rows, as once, few or many counts, or as a class when the clone is expanded.

size	V	D	J	CDR3	DNA
.	TRBV7-2	.	TRBJ1-1	CASSLVRNTEAFF	TGTGCCAGCAGCTTAGTACGGAACACTGAAGCTTTCTTT
once	TRBV4-1	.	TRBJ2-1	CASSPSSTASSYNEQFF	TGCGCCAGCAGCCCAAGCTCGACGGCGAGCTCCTACAATGAGCAGTTCTTC
.	TRBV18	.	TRBJ1-6	CASSPGGDDSPLHF	TGTGCCAGCTCACCGGGGGGCGACGATTCACCCCTCCACTTT
.	TRBV27	TRBD1	TRBJ1-1	CASSSTGWATEAFF	TGTGCCAGCAGTTCGACAGGGTGGGCCACTGAAGCTTTCTTT
.	TRBV7-3	TRBD1	TRBJ1-2	CASSRQGSGGYTF	TGTGCCAGCAGTCGACAGGGAAGCGGTGGCTACACCTTC
once	TRBV29-1	.	TRBJ2-5	CSVELQTWETQYF	TGCAGCGTTGAACTCCAGACATGGGAGACCCAGTACTTC
.	TRBV7-9	.	TRBJ2-1	CASSPRLGYNEQFF	TGTGCCAGCAGCCCTAGACTAGGTTACAATGAGCAGTTCTTC
.	TRBV30	.	TRBJ1-1	CAWSTGDTEAFF	TGTGCCTGGAGTACGGGAGACACTGAAGCTTTCTTT
.	TRBV7-2	.	TRBJ2-1	CASSSHREPYNEQFF	TGTGCCAGCAGCTCGCACCGGGAGCCGTACAATGAGCAGTTCTTC
.	TRBV30	.	TRBJ1-5	CAWNGQRGQPQHF	TGTGCCTGGAACGGTCAGCGGGGGCAGCCCCAGCATTTT
once	TRBV15	.	TRBJ2-5	CATSRDLTGQETQYF	TGTGCCACCAGCAGAGACCTAACAGGACAAGAGACCCAGTACTTC
.	TRBV13	TRBD1	TRBJ1-2	CASSLEQGARGYTF	TGTGCCAGCAGCTTAGAACAGGGGGCACGGGGCTACACCTTC
.	TRBV15	TRBD1	TRBJ2-7	CATNARGTGYEQYF	TGTGCCACCAATGCGAGGGGGACAGGGTACGAGCAGTACTTC
.	TRBV28	.	TRBJ2-7	CASSLRRTYEQYF	TGTGCCAGCAGTTTAAGACGGACCTACGAGCAGTACTTC
.	TRBV4-1	.	TRBJ1-1	CASRPRQNTEAFF	TGCGCCAGCAGACCCAGGCAGAACACTGAAGCTTTCTTT
.	TRBV4-2	.	TRBJ2-3	CASSQDTSRGDRTDTQYF	TGTGCCAGCAGCCAAGATACGTCGCGCGGGGATCGCACAGATACGCAGTATTTT
.	TRBV28	TRBD2	TRBJ2-5	CASSNGLAGAQETQYF	TGTGCCAGCAGTAATGGACTAGCGGGAGCCCAAGAGACCCAGTACTTC
.	TRBV11-2	.	TRBJ2-7	CASSRNRGEGEQYF	TGTGCCAGCAGCCGGAATCGGGGCGAAGGCGAGCAGTACTTC
.	TRBV28	.	TRBJ1-3	CASQRGWGNTIYF	TGTGCCAGCCAAAGGGGATGGGGAAACACCATATATTTT
.	TRBV6-5	.	TRBJ1-2	CASRTLYGYTF	TGTGCCAGCAGGACTCTCTATGGCTACACCTTC
.	TRBV11-3	TRBD2	TRBJ2-7	CASSLAPTSVYEQYF	TGTGCCAGCAGCTTAGCCCCGACTAGCGTCTACGAGCAGTACTTC
.	TRBV29-1	TRBD2	TRBJ2-7	CSAVPGVAGGYSEQYF	TGCAGCGCCGTCCCGGGGGTAGCGGGAGGGTACTCCGAGCAGTACTTC
.	TRBV28	TRBD2	TRBJ2-5	CASSLGLAGVRETQYF	TGTGCCAGCAGTCTTGGACTAGCGGGAGTACGAGAGACCCAGTACTTC
.	TRBV19	.	TRBJ2-3	CATHVGNSQYF	TGTGCCACCCACGTTGGCAATTCGCAGTATTTT
.	TRBV5-1	TRBD1	TRBJ1-4	CASSLQGAGEKLFF	TGCGCCAGCAGCCTACAGGGGGCGGGTGAAAAACTGTTTTTT
.	TRBV18	.	TRBJ2-6	CASSPGRANVLTF	TGTGCCAGCTCACCAGGGAGGGCCAACGTCCTGACTTTC
.	TRBV6-1	.	TRBJ2-7	CAARTGSKEQYF	TGTGCCGCGCGCACGGGGTCCAAGGAGCAGTACTTC
.	TRBV4-2	TRBD2	TRBJ2-3	CASSYWTSGQTDTQYF	TGTGCCAGCAGCTACTGGACTAGCGGACAAACAGATACGCAGTATTTT
.	TRBV6-4	.	TRBJ2-3	CASSPDWSGTDTQYF	TGTGCCAGCAGTCCGGACTGGAGCGGCACAGATACGCAGTATTTT
.	TRBV7-9	.	TRBJ1-3	CASSFGTGTRNSGGNTIYF	TGTGCCAGCAGCTTCGGGACCGGGACGAGGAACTCGGGGGGAAACACCATATATTTT
.	TRBV4-3	TRBD2	TRBJ2-7	CASSLRTSWMYEQYF	TGCGCCAGCAGCCTAAGGACTAGCTGGATGTACGAGCAGTACTTC
.	TRBV4-1	TRBD2	TRBJ2-2	CASSQTTLAGGFSGTGELFF	TGCGCCAGCAGCCAAACCACACTAGCGGGAGGGTTTAGTGGCACCGGGGAGCTGTTTTTT
.	TRBV5-1	.	TRBJ1-1	CASSQQQNTEAFF	TGCGCCAGCAGCCAGCAGCAAAACACTGAAGCTTTCTTT
.	TRBV28	TRBD1	TRBJ2-7	CASSPPRQGSLYEQYF	TGTGCCAGCAGTCCCCCCCGACAGGGAAGCCTCTACGAGCAGTACTTC
.	TRBV28	.	TRBJ1-2	CASSRRGEFDYGYTF	TGTGCCAGCAGCCGCCGGGGCGAGTTCGACTATGGCTACACCTTC
.	TRBV7-2	.	TRBJ1-1	CASSFASMNTEAFF	TGTGCCAGCAGCTTTGCCAGCATGAACACTGAAGCTTTCTTT
.	TRBV6-6	.	TRBJ2-7	CASSPWGGTSYEQYF	TGTGCCAGCAGTCCATGGGGTGGAACCTCCTACGAGCAGTACTTC
.	TRBV28	.	TRBJ2-3	CASSLGGPEDTQYF	TGTGCCAGCAGTTTAGGAGGGCCGGAAGATACGCAGTATTTT
.	TRBV7-3	.	TRBJ2-1	CASSPTPPGPRNEQFF	TGTGCCAGCAGCCCAACACCCCCGGGGCCGAGGAATGAGCAGTTCTTC
.	TRBV29-1	.	TRBJ2-7	CSVIFRYIQGPLRRSSYEQYF	TGCAGCGTTATCTTTCGCTACATTCAGGGGCCCCTCCGACGAAGCTCCTACGAGCAGTACTTC
.	TRBV6-1	.	TRBJ2-1	CASSEGKGIYNEQFF	TGTGCCAGCAGTGAGGGGAAAGGAATTTACAATGAGCAGTTCTTC
.	TRBV19	TRBD1	TRBJ2-5	CASSAPGQVKETQYF	TGTGCCAGTAGTGCGCCGGGACAGGTTAAAGAGACCCAGTACTTC
few	TRBV11-2	.	TRBJ1-4	CASSLGTNEKLFF	TGTGCCAGCAGCTTAGGGACTAATGAAAAACTGTTTTTT
.	TRBV6-1	.	TRBJ2-7	CASSEAHRGSYEQYF	TGTGCCAGCAGTGAAGCCCATAGGGGGTCCTACGAGCAGTACTTC
once	TRBV5-5	.	TRBJ2-5	CAKAPGPRHETQYF	TGTGCCAAAGCGCCGGGACCCCGGCACGAGACCCAGTACTTC
.	TRBV2	.	TRBJ1-5	CASQQESSNQPQHF	TGTGCCAGCCAACAGGAAAGTAGCAATCAGCCCCAGCATTTT
.	TRBV4-3	.	TRBJ2-1	CASSQGSLGVSLYNEQFF	TGCGCCAGCAGCCAGGGCTCTCTGGGGGTAAGCCTCTACAATGAGCAGTTCTTC
few	TRBV9	.	TRBJ1-3	CASSPSGGGGNTIYF	TGTGCCAGCAGCCCTAGTGGGGGAGGCGGAAACACCATATATTTT
.	TRBV10-1	.	TRBJ1-5	CASSEGADQPQHF	TGCGCCAGCAGTGAAGGTGCCGATCAGCCCCAGCATTTT
.	TRBV29-1	.	TRBJ2-6	CSVDASGANVLTF	TGCAGCGTTGACGCGTCTGGGGCCAACGTCCTGACTTTC
once	TRBV6-1	.	TRBJ1-5	CASSVSAFNQPQHF	TGTGCCAGCAGTGTGTCAGCTTTTAATCAGCCCCAGCATTTT
.	TRBV18	.	TRBJ1-3	CASSRRATETLGNTIYF	TGTGCCAGCTCACGCCGGGCAACCGAAACATTGGGAAACACCATATATTTT
.	TRBV9	.	TRBJ1-2	CASSVAGRDYGYTF	TGTGCCAGCAGCGTAGCGGGCAGGGACTATGGCTACACCTTC
.	TRBV5-4	.	TRBJ2-5	CASSSFPETQYF	TGTGCCAGCAGCTCGTTTCCGGAGACCCAGTACTTC
.	TRBV4-1	.	TRBJ2-1	CASSHRQGKRGPYNEQFF	TGCGCCAGCAGCCACCGACAGGGGAAGCGGGGACCCTACAATGAGCAGTTCTTC